This TCR beta chain derives from a study of tumor-infiltrating lymphocytes in primary liver carcinoma. The tissue used was unsorted bulk material of roughly 17-34 mg. RNA and DNA were co-extracted from it with the AllPrep DNA/RNA mini kit. V was cut by 10 bases and J by 3 bases, with 22 bases left in between. The CDR3 extends over 17 amino acids. Germline CDR1 reads MNHEY; CDR2 reads SVGAGI. This clonotype was detected many times. Its target is unknown. Study-wide results and limits: Lesser overlap characterized tumor-adjacent and tumor-blood pairs relative to tumor region pairs. Blood trailed tumors significantly in top-250-clone fraction (p = 0.039).

A primer in the constant region served to generate TCR beta cDNA from 450 to 600 ng of total RNA. Generation of the TCR beta libraries relied on three nested multiplex PCR rounds using slightly modified ARM-PCR. Rounds one and two of PCR, each of 10 cycles, were primed with TRBV1-TRBV30 forward primers and a C-beta reverse primer. TCRdb fed the multiplex PCR reads into MiXCR, producing one record per CDR3 protein. The sample lists about 74,000 distinct CDR3 sequences, roughly two thirds seen once, with 25% to 35% in the top ten. Sequences were obtained from liver tumor tissue from sampling region 4. Subset specified: tumor region T4, right-lateral pole. This clonotype was sampled from a man in his forties with primary liver carcinoma and hepatitis B virus infection. The genes are TRBV6-5 and TRBJ2-6; D perhaps matches TRBD1 (5 bases). CDR3 sequence reads: CATFRQIGMGGANVLTF. Here the CDR3 DNA reads TGTGCCACCTTCCGACAGATTGGTATGGGTGGGGCCAACGTCCTGACTTTC.